Below, 32 T cell receptor beta chains from the same sample are listed, as sequenced in a study of blood T cell repertoires in COVID-19. Clones were sequenced by immunoSEQ multiplex PCR, and TCRdb holds only the in-frame ones, with some missing. In the table there are 150,000 to 200,000 clones, around 85% of which are singletons. Sequenced input: peripheral blood. These receptors were obtained from a human donor with acute or convalescent COVID-19. The donor label of this sample is uncertain.

The rearrangement joins TRBV5-6 to TRBJ2-7; TRBD2 might be the D (7 bases). The CDR3 extends over 15 amino acids. Looked up from germline, CDR1 is SGHDT and CDR2 is YYEEEE. With 4 bases removed from V and 5 bases from J, the gap between germline ends came to 19 bases. CDR3 DNA: TGTGCCAGCAGCCTTCTTGGGAGGGGGAACGACGAGCAGTACTTC. Protein product: CASSLLGRGNDEQYF.

V usage is TRBV7-9 and J usage is TRBJ2-7, with D hard to call. Germline V gene sequence: CDR1 SEHNR, CDR2 FQNEAQ (reference sequence). V lost 5 bases and J 2 bases, leaving 10 bases between the germline ends. This CDR3 region has 13 residues. DNA for the CDR3: TGTGCCAGCAGCCAGACTCACGCCTACGAGCAGTACTTC. Its protein is CASSQTHAYEQYF.

In this sample, this clone turned up many times. J is TRBJ2-7 and V is TRBV11-2, with 8 bases lining up with TRBD1. CDR3 size: 14 residues. Germline V CDR1 and CDR2: SGHAT, FQNNGV. V trimming: 4 bases; J trimming: 3 bases; junction bases outside the gene matches: 5. CDR3 DNA: TGTGCCAGCAGCTCCACGGGACAGGTCTACGAGCAGTACTTC. This gives the protein CASSSTGQVYEQYF.

The chain couples TRBV27 to TRBJ1-5, with a tentative D call TRBD1 (5 bases). V lost 7 bases to trimming and J lost 6 bases, with 16 bases between them. Germline-derived CDR1 and CDR2 are MNHEY and SMNVEV (reference sequence). The CDR3 has 14 amino acids. CDR3 nucleotide sequence: TGTGCCAGCACCCCCATTTGGGGCGGTCAGCCCCAGCATTTT. It is translated as CASTPIWGGQPQHF.

This sequence joins TRBV2 and TRBJ2-1; D is unclear. CDR3 length: 15 amino acids. The germline V gene has CDR1 SNHLY and CDR2 FYNNEI. V was pared by 5 bases and J by 5 bases, with 16 bases between. DNA for the CDR3: TGTGCCAGCAGTCCAGACTTTGGTGGAAACAATGAGCAGTTCTTC. Translation gives CASSPDFGGNNEQFF.

The CDR3 spells CAWSVGGRQPQHF. The CDR3, as DNA: TGTGCCTGGAGTGTAGGGGGACGACAGCCCCAGCATTTT. The V call is TRBV30, the J call TRBJ1-5; D might be TRBD1 (6 bases). Trimming cost V 0 bases and J 7 bases, with 10 bases left between them. Germline CDR1 and CDR2: GTSNPN and SVGIG (reference sequence). CDR3 length equals 13 residues.

This clone was detected only once. The rearrangement joins TRBV3-1 (or the pseudogene TRBV3-2) to TRBJ2-3; no firm D call. With 1 base removed from V and 4 bases from J, the gap between germline ends came to 9 bases. This CDR3 contains 14 residues. The germline V gene encodes CDR1 LGHDT and CDR2 YNNKEL (reference sequence). In DNA form, the CDR3 reads TGTGCCAGCAGCCAAGGATCCAGCGCAGATACGCAGTATTTT. Protein sequence: CASSQGSSADTQYF.

CDR3 residues: CASSYGAVREQYF. CDR3 sequence (DNA): TGTGCCAGCAGTTACGGCGCGGTTCGCGAGCAGTACTTC. This chain uses TRBV6-5 with TRBJ2-7, with D unresolved. Germline V gives CDR1 MNHEY, CDR2 SVGAGI. V lost 2 bases to trimming and J lost 6 bases, with 11 bases between them. The CDR3 is made up of 13 amino acids.

The gene calls are TRBV18 and TRBJ1-5; D is uncertain. The V gene lost 6 bases and the J gene lost 1 base, with 19 bases spanning the gap. Germline CDR1 KGHSH, CDR2 LQKENI. CDR3 length equals 17 residues. The chain's CDR3 is CASSAADMILSNQPQHF. CDR3 nucleotides: TGTGCCAGCTCGGCCGCCGACATGATCCTAAGCAATCAGCCCCAGCATTTT.

The V gene is TRBV18, the J gene TRBJ2-1; weak D call: TRBD1 (7 bases). The germline gives CDR1 KGHSH, CDR2 LQKENI. Trimming pared 3 bases from V and 2 bases from J, leaving 14 bases between. The CDR3 consists of 16 residues. The CDR3 sequence: CASSPPGGGTYNEQFF. The CDR3 bases are TGTGCCAGCTCACCCCCAGGGGGAGGAACCTACAATGAGCAGTTCTTC.

This clone appeared a single time. The gene calls are TRBV5-1 and TRBJ1-6; D is uncertain. The CDR3 runs 14 residues. Looked up from germline, CDR1 is SGHRS and CDR2 is YFSETQ. V lost 0 bases, J lost 10 bases, and 11 bases lay in between. This CDR3 is CASSLVATGSPLHF. The CDR3 DNA is TGCGCCAGCAGCTTGGTGGCGACGGGATCACCCCTCCACTTT. Full variable domain (remainder filled in from reference TRBV5-1 and TRBJ1-6): KAGVTQTPRYLIKTRGQQVTLSCSPISGHRSVSWYQQTPGQGLQFLFEYFSETQRNKGNFPGRFSGRQFSNSRSEMNVSTLELGDSALYLCASSLVATGSPLHFGNGTRLTVT.

The rearrangement links TRBV7-8 to TRBJ1-6; 8 bases match TRBD1. This CDR3 spans 14 amino acids. Trimming at V came to 0 bases and at J to 16 bases, leaving 8 bases not matched to a gene. CDR1 and CDR2 (germline): SGHVS, FQNEAQ. The chain's CDR3 is CASSLAGGQGQLHF. The CDR3 nucleotides are TGTGCCAGCAGCTTAGCCGGCGGACAGGGACAGCTCCACTTT.

The DNA of the CDR3 is TGTGCCAGCAGCCAAGGCGGGGGGACAGATACGCAGTATTTT. Amino acid sequence: CASSQGGGTDTQYF. The chain employs TRBV3-1 (or the pseudogene TRBV3-2) and TRBJ2-3; TRBD2 matches at 8 bases. V trimming: 1 base; J trimming: 3 bases; junction bases outside the gene matches: 0. The CDR3 is made up of 14 amino acids. The germline CDR1 and CDR2 sequences are LGHDT and YNNKEL (reference sequence).

V gene TRBV9 combines with J gene TRBJ2-5; perhaps TRBD1 as D (5 bases). Germline V gene data show CDR1 as SGDLS and CDR2 as YYNGEE. The CDR3 is 15 amino acids. V was trimmed by 3 bases and J by 2 bases, leaving 14 bases between them. The CDR3 loop reads CASSGGWTLQETQYF. The CDR3 DNA sequence: TGTGCCAGCAGCGGAGGTTGGACACTACAAGAGACCCAGTACTTC.

The chain is built from TRBV11-2 and TRBJ1-5; TRBD1 matches at 9 bases. The CDR3 has 14 residues. V was clipped by 3 bases and J by 6 bases; unmatched bases: 3. Germline V gives CDR1 SGHAT, CDR2 FQNNGV. The CDR3 DNA sequence: TGTGCCAGCAGCTTTGGGACAGGGTCTCAGCCCCAGCATTTT. Its protein is CASSFGTGSQPQHF.

This rearrangement joins TRBV4-3 to TRBJ1-5; D is perhaps TRBD1 (6 bases). CDR3 size: 15 residues. Trimming removed 0 bases at V and 7 bases at J, with 13 bases between. Germline V gene lookup returns CDR1 LGHNA and CDR2 YSLEER. The CDR3 reads CASSQDPQGNQPQHF. The CDR3 DNA reads TGCGCCAGCAGCCAAGATCCGCAGGGGAACCAGCCCCAGCATTTT.

The chain uses TRBV9 and TRBJ1-2; D not certain. V lost 4 bases and J lost 3, with 16 bases in between. CDR1 is SGDLS and CDR2 is YYNGEE in the germline V gene. The CDR3 runs to 15 residues. The CDR3 sequence: CASSPLGTRDYGYTF. CDR3 sequence (DNA): TGTGCCAGCAGCCCCTTAGGTACGCGGGACTATGGCTACACCTTC. Full variable domain (rest looked up from reference TRBV9 and TRBJ1-2): DSGVTQTPKHLITATGQRVTLRCSPRSGDLSVYWYQQSLDQGLQFLIQYYNGEERAKGNILERFSAQQFPDLHSELNLSSLELGDSALYFCASSPLGTRDYGYTFGSGTRLTVV.

The rearrangement joins TRBV7-9 to TRBJ1-3, with 10 bases aligning to TRBD1. The J segment lost 2 bases and the V segment lost 3 bases, leaving 4 bases of the junction unmatched. CDR3 length: 16 amino acids. The germline V gene encodes CDR1 SEHNR and CDR2 FQNEAQ (reference sequence). The CDR3 nucleotides read TGTGCCAGCAGCTTTGGACAGGGGGTAACTGGAAACACCATATATTTT. Encoded protein: CASSFGQGVTGNTIYF.

The chain employs TRBV28 and TRBJ2-2, with D possibly TRBD1 on 5 matching bases. The CDR3 spans 18 residues. From germline, CDR1 is MDHEN and CDR2 SYDVKM. The V end was cut by 7 bases, the J end by 5 bases, with 26 bases between. The CDR3 DNA reads TGTGCCAGCATCCCAGCCCCTGGGGCTGGATCGAGAACCGGGGAGCTGTTTTTT. Its protein is CASIPAPGAGSRTGELFF.

The chain couples TRBV19 to TRBJ1-2; 10 nucleotides align to TRBD1. J gave up 6 bases and V 1 base, and 8 bases lay outside the gene matches. CDR1 and CDR2 from the germline V gene are LNHDA and SQIVND (reference sequence). The CDR3 covers 16 residues. The CDR3 DNA sequence: TGTGCCAGTAGTATAGGGCGGACAGGGGGTACGAATGGCTACACCTTC. Residues: CASSIGRTGGTNGYTF.

The chain joins TRBV24-1 to TRBJ1-1, with D possibly matching TRBD1 (6 bases). Trimming pared 6 bases from V and 1 base from J, leaving 14 bases between. This CDR3 has 15 residues. From germline, CDR1 is KGHDR and CDR2 SFDVKD. The CDR3 sequence: CATSRAGAPNTEAFF. CDR3 coding DNA: TGTGCCACCAGTAGGGCAGGGGCACCGAACACTGAAGCTTTCTTT.

V gene TRBV6-4 combines with J gene TRBJ2-7, with TRBD2 as a possible D gene (6 bases). The CDR3 contains 19 residues. CDR1 and CDR2 (germline): MRHNA, SNTAGT. Trimming left V 2 bases short and J 0 bases short, with 23 bases between. CDR3 residues: CASSDPGENRDWSSYEQYF. The CDR3 DNA reads as TGTGCCAGCAGTGACCCCGGAGAAAACCGGGACTGGAGCTCCTACGAGCAGTACTTC.

This clone was observed a single time. J is TRBJ2-5 and V is TRBV5-1, with no clear D. Trimming left V 1 base short and J 4 bases short, with 8 bases between. The V gene's germline CDR1 is SGHRS and CDR2 YFSETQ. The CDR3 covers 13 residues. In DNA form, the CDR3 reads TGCGCCAGCAGCTTGACGGTCGCAGAGACCCAGTACTTC. It codes for CASSLTVAETQYF.

The rearrangement joins TRBV6-5 to TRBJ2-7, with D perhaps TRBD1 (6 bases). With 5 bases removed from V and 2 bases from J, the gap between germline ends came to 7 bases. Looked up from germline, CDR1 is MNHEY and CDR2 is SVGAGI. This CDR3 has 12 residues. CDR3 residues: CASSRGTYEQYF. The DNA of the CDR3 is TGTGCCAGCAGTAGGGGGACCTACGAGCAGTACTTC.

The chain couples TRBV6-5 to TRBJ1-1; the D gene is possibly TRBD1 (5 bases). The V gene's germline CDR1 is MNHEY and CDR2 SVGAGI. This CDR3 is 13 amino acids long. Deletions cut 3 bases from V and 7 bases from J, with 12 bases between. CDR3 loop: CASSYQGQLEAFF. For the CDR3, the DNA is TGTGCCAGCAGTTATCAGGGCCAGCTTGAAGCTTTCTTT.

DNA of the CDR3: TGCGCCAGCAGCCAAGCCCCAGCCGGAGGAGCTTCTTGGAATAATTCACCCCTCCACTTT. Protein: CASSQAPAGGASWNNSPLHF. The gene calls are TRBV4-1 and TRBJ1-6; D not resolved. CDR3 size: 20 residues. CDR1 MGHRA and CDR2 YSYEKL come from the germline V gene. Trimming stripped 1 base from V and 5 bases from J, with 24 bases between.

The count of this clone is one. The rearrangement links TRBV2 to TRBJ2-2; 8 bases are shared with TRBD2. Germline-derived CDR1 and CDR2 are SNHLY and FYNNEI. Losses at the gene ends were 7 bases for V and 3 bases for J; bases not matched to a gene: 4. This CDR3 region has 14 residues. The CDR3 here is CASNAGGYTGELFF. The CDR3 nucleotides are TGTGCCAGCAATGCGGGGGGATACACCGGGGAGCTGTTTTTT. Supplemented by reference TRBV2 and TRBJ2-2, the full variable domain reads EPEVTQTPSHQVTQMGQEVILRCVPISNHLYFYWYRQILGQKVEFLVSFYNNEISEKSEIFDDQFSVERPDGSNFTLKIRSTKLEDSAMYFCASNAGGYTGELFFGEGSRLTVL.

This clone was recorded once. This chain joins TRBV30 and TRBJ1-6, with D possibly TRBD1 on 5 matching bases. Trimming left V 1 base short and J 6 bases short, with 10 bases between. Germline V gene sequence: CDR1 GTSNPN, CDR2 SVGIG (reference sequence). CDR3 size: 14 residues. The CDR3 region is CAWSGQLGNSPLHF. CDR3 bases: TGTGCCTGGAGTGGACAGCTAGGTAATTCACCCCTCCACTTT.

The chain links TRBV5-6 to TRBJ2-5; 11 positions match TRBD2. CDR3 length: 17 amino acids. With V trimmed by 0 bases and J by 1 base, 5 bases remained unmatched. Germline CDR1 SGHDT, CDR2 YYEEEE. CDR3 residues: CASSLVGTSGGQETQYF. The CDR3 coding sequence is TGTGCCAGCAGCTTGGTAGGGACTAGCGGAGGCCAAGAGACCCAGTACTTC.

This clone occurred many times. The rearrangement joins TRBV5-5 to TRBJ2-3; a weak D match, TRBD1 (6 bases). Germline CDR1 is SGHKS and CDR2 is YYEKEE (reference sequence). This CDR3 spans 17 amino acids. Trimming took 1 base from V and 4 from J, leaving 19 bases between them. The CDR3: CASSLTGTKGGADTQYF. The CDR3 DNA follows: TGTGCCAGCAGCTTGACAGGGACAAAGGGTGGTGCAGATACGCAGTATTTT.

This clone was observed a single time. The V and J genes are TRBV3-1 (or the pseudogene TRBV3-2) and TRBJ1-6; no definite D call. CDR3 length: 12 residues. V was clipped by 3 bases and J by 10 bases, with 7 bases between them. Germline V gene sequence: CDR1 LGHDT, CDR2 YNNKEL (reference sequence). The CDR3 reads CASSHPGSPLHF. CDR3 nucleotides: TGTGCCAGCAGCCACCCGGGGTCACCCCTCCACTTT.

The chain recombines TRBV3-1 (or the pseudogene TRBV3-2) with TRBJ1-4, with D tentatively TRBD1 (5 bases). The CDR3 contains 16 residues. V was trimmed by 4 bases and J by 1 base, leaving 13 bases between them. Germline values: CDR1 LGHDT, CDR2 YNNKEL (reference sequence). CDR3 sequence reads: CASSRRGGVTNEKLFF. The CDR3, as DNA: TGTGCCAGCAGCCGGCGGGGGGGGGTAACTAATGAAAAACTGTTTTTT.